The entry below gives a single T cell receptor beta chain sequence along with its context. The data originate from a study of cytomegalovirus exposure and HLA in healthy donors. Study details: An earlier analysis identified 117 million unique TCR beta sequences in 150 million to 200 million T cells. Out of fewer than 400 genotyped donors, about 80% belonged to the Caucasian-associated ancestry cluster.

With 2 bases clipped from V and 5 bases from J, the junction kept 0 bases outside the gene matches. The CDR3 is 14 residues long. Germline assignment: CDR1 MNHEY and CDR2 SMNVEV (reference sequence). Amplification used 60 Vbeta primers and 13 Jbeta primers. Assay: immunoSEQ multiplex PCR; the TCRdb copy retains only in-frame clones and omits some. This repertoire shows some 130,000 clones, less than 80% found once; its top ten account for 6.5%. The clonotype was recovered from a middle-aged man in good health and CMV-seropositive. Specimen: PBMCs. This sequence joins TRBV27 and TRBJ2-3; 11 bases fit TRBD2. The CDR3 is CASSLLAGGDTQYF. CDR3 DNA: TGTGCCAGCAGTTTACTAGCGGGAGGAGATACGCAGTATTTT.